This entry lists 5 T cell receptor beta chains sequenced from one sample in a study of regulatory T cells in long-lasting Graves disease. Combining iRepertoire HTBI primers with Arm-PCR of CDR3 regions, the authors built TCR beta libraries. MiXCR was run by TCRdb on the multiplex PCR reads, yielding one entry per CDR3 protein. The data show about 660,000 distinct CDR3 sequences, 30% seen once. Time point here: persistent/refractory GD, antithyroid drugs over 5 years with positive TRAb. After RNA was extracted from PBMCs, the TCR library was made from it. Sample: peripheral blood mononuclear cells (PBMCs), taken when the disease was refractory, from a patient treated with antithyroid drugs. Receptors originate from a female donor with Graves disease.

A few counts support this clonotype. V is TRBV28 and J is TRBJ1-1; D not resolved. Trimming shortened V by 2 bases and J by 11 bases, and 18 bases separated the two germline ends. The CDR3 length is 14 residues. Germline V gives CDR1 MDHEN, CDR2 SYDVKM. The CDR3 spells CASSLEGPTQTAFF. The CDR3 DNA sequence: TGTGCCAGCAGTTTAGAGGGCCCTACCCAGACGGCTTTCTTT.

The rearrangement links TRBV29-1 to TRBJ2-7; TRBD2 might be the D (5 bases). CDR3 size: 13 residues. Germline CDR1 and CDR2: SQVTM and ANQGSEA. The ends were cut back, 0 bases at V and 3 bases at J, with 9 bases in the middle. CDR3 sequence reads: CSVEEGSGYEQYF. CDR3 nucleotide sequence: TGCAGCGTTGAAGAGGGGAGCGGCTACGAGCAGTACTTC.

This clonotype was seen a handful of times. V gene TRBV11-2 combines with J gene TRBJ2-7; maybe TRBD2 (5 bases). Looked up from germline, CDR1 is SGHAT and CDR2 is FQNNGV. The ends were cut back, 1 base at V and 3 bases at J, with 13 bases in the middle. The CDR3 length is 15 residues. CDR3 nucleotides: TGTGCCAGCAGCTTAGCCCCGGGAACCCACTACGAGCAGTACTTC. Its translation is CASSLAPGTHYEQYF.

V is TRBV14 and J is TRBJ2-5; 12 bases agree with TRBD2. There are 17 residues in the CDR3. The germline gives CDR1 SGHDN, CDR2 FVKESK. With V trimmed by 4 bases and J by 4 bases, 10 bases remained unmatched. The CDR3: CASSPPGLAGNGETQYF. In DNA form, the CDR3 reads TGTGCCAGCAGCCCACCTGGACTAGCGGGGAACGGAGAGACCCAGTACTTC.

The chain employs TRBV9 and TRBJ1-3, with 7 positions matching TRBD1. With 3 bases clipped from V and 4 bases from J, the junction kept 4 bases outside the gene matches. Per the germline V gene, CDR1 is SGDLS and CDR2 is YYNGEE. The CDR3 spans 14 residues. This CDR3 reads CASSAGTAGNTIYF. CDR3 nucleotide sequence: TGTGCCAGCAGCGCCGGGACAGCCGGAAACACCATATATTTT.